Listed below are T cell receptor beta chains from one sample, sequenced in a study of blood T cell repertoires in COVID-19. Sequenced by immunoSEQ multiplex PCR; TCRdb stores in-frame clones only, minus some. The table records approximately 230,000 clones, approximately 84% of them present only once. Sequencing was performed on PBMCs or T cells enriched from blood (not recorded which). Source of these receptors: a man aged 40-55 years who had recovered from COVID-19. The conserved cysteine and the conserved F or W are not part of the CDR3 here.

j_call | v_call | cdr3_aa
TRBJ2-7 | TRBV7-2 | ASSFTGAGSNEQY
TRBJ1-1 | TRBV7-3 | ASSPGTANTEAF
TRBJ1-1 | TRBV9 | ASSVVRGNTEAF
TRBJ1-5 | TRBV28 | ASVDRGLYQPQH
TRBJ1-1 | TRBV4-3 | ASSQDRQRTRDTEAF
TRBJ2-3 | TRBV19 | ASSIGTAGATDTQY
TRBJ1-5 | TRBV27 | ASKGTGVGNQPQH
TRBJ2-1 | TRBV19 | ASSQDRGAYNEQF
TRBJ2-5 | TRBV7-6 | ASSLSTGTGGFETQY
TRBJ1-5 | TRBV10-1 | ASRANQPQH
TRBJ1-2 | TRBV28 | ASRDTLNYGYT
TRBJ1-4 | TRBV10-3 | AISGGTGREEKLF
TRBJ1-5 | TRBV19 | ASSPGGVMLGNQPQH
TRBJ2-2 | TRBV9 | ASSVAAGANTGELF
TRBJ2-2 | TRBV10-1 | ARGTRGLRELF
TRBJ1-2 | TRBV18 | ASSPLQGLQNYGYT
TRBJ2-5 | TRBV2 | ASSERAGATRTQY
TRBJ2-7 | TRBV7-3 | ASSLAGGDHEQY
TRBJ2-3 | TRBV5-1 | ASNRGGTDTQY
TRBJ1-4 | TRBV6-1 | ASSELGTGNEKLF
TRBJ2-1 | TRBV5-1 | ASSLVLSADEQF
TRBJ2-7 | TRBV2 | AGAGLYEQY
TRBJ1-2 | TRBV5-6 | ASSLVTGKNYGYT
TRBJ1-1 | TRBV7-2 | ASSSGFMNTEAF
TRBJ2-1 | TRBV19 | ASSAQRYNEQF
TRBJ1-5 | TRBV27 | ASRKMGGGNQPQH
TRBJ2-1 | TRBV19 | ASTPTRDRNNEQF
TRBJ1-4 | TRBV5-5 | ASSLAPGQRDEKLF
TRBJ2-1 | TRBV5-4 | ASSFSRGAVGYNEQF
TRBJ2-3 | TRBV20-1 | GSVSVETQY
TRBJ2-2 | TRBV7-6 | ASSLRDRVNTGELF
TRBJ1-4 | TRBV6-2/TRBV6-3 | ASSPLTAINEKLF
TRBJ2-3 | TRBV7-9 | ASSPASVSTDTQY
TRBJ2-7 | TRBV28 | ASRTGALSYEQY
TRBJ1-2 | TRBV7-9 | ASSLETEVHGYT
TRBJ2-3 | TRBV4-1 | ASSQIDRGKDTQY
TRBJ1-3 | TRBV30 | AWSVEGARGNTIY
TRBJ1-5 | TRBV6-5 | ASRVDQGAQPQH
TRBJ2-3 | TRBV9 | ASSLVRDRPTDTQY
TRBJ2-3 | TRBV11-2 | ASSLVPGGDLDTQY
TRBJ1-5 | TRBV27 | ASSRRTGGPQPQH
TRBJ2-3 | TRBV9 | ASSVGLAGVGDTQY
TRBJ2-1 | TRBV4-1 | ASSQGIPGQSYNEQF
TRBJ2-5 | TRBV2 | ASSGTQGRQETQY
TRBJ1-3 | TRBV6-5 | ANGQGDYTIY
TRBJ2-6 | TRBV30 | AWSVRQGAQVAAGANVLT
TRBJ2-7 | TRBV27 | ASTAGTRVHEQY
TRBJ2-2 | TRBV6-6 | ASTMTSGSFTGELF
TRBJ1-2 | TRBV9 | ASSPRTGYGYT